The rows below give T cell receptor beta chains drawn from one sample of a study of cytomegalovirus exposure and HLA in healthy donors. The repertoire was sequenced with immunoSEQ multiplex PCR; TCRdb's copy has only in-frame clones and lacks some. The top ten clones hold 1.5% of a sample with 60,000 or so clones, about 89% of them seen once. The sequencing sample was made of PBMCs. These receptors came from a man in his thirties or forties in good health and CMV-seropositive. Both conserved end residues are trimmed from each CDR3. Each record gives: V gene, J gene, D gene, CDR3 protein. D genes are given only for firm matches.

TRBV29-1	TRBJ2-7	.	SVCGDWSYEQY
TRBV19	TRBJ1-4	.	ASSFWLGNDVEKLF
TRBV25-1	TRBJ1-2	.	ASQQENGYT
TRBV7-9	TRBJ2-1	.	ASSHGIVGRYNEQF
TRBV5-1	TRBJ2-5	TRBD2	ASSLGGLAGASQY
TRBV18	TRBJ2-7	.	ASSPVRKSSYEQY
TRBV6-6	TRBJ2-7	.	ASSYRDKTYEQY
TRBV10-3	TRBJ1-6	TRBD1	AISGQGEGNSPLH
TRBV7-8	TRBJ2-5	TRBD2	ASSLASRLAGVQETQY
TRBV4-2	TRBJ2-1	TRBD1	ASSPLQGGGYNEQF
TRBV28	TRBJ2-5	.	ASSSALERSQETQY